This T cell receptor (beta chain) derives from a study of T cell responses to AZD1222 COVID-19 vaccine. Profiling relied on immunoSEQ multiplex PCR, and the TCRdb table lists in-frame clones only, not all of them. The sample lists 110,000 or so clones, around nine tenths seen once, with 4.2% in the top ten. Findings of the study overall: Unmutated variant regions are reportedly targeted by nearly half of spike-specific TCRs. Baseline testing showed seropositivity in only a handful of AZD1222 recipients. Most donors were white British, females outnumbered males, and clonal diversity was possibly underestimated. Repertoires in all cases were sampled only once the peak T cell response had passed.

Of note for this clone: Its antigen remains unidentified.

The TCR comes from an adult who received the MenACWY meningococcal vaccine as a control. The input for sequencing was peripheral blood, taken 28 days after the second dose of the MenACWY control vaccine.

DNA of the CDR3: TGTGCCAGCAGTGAAGCAATGGGGGCGGTAAGCTCTGGAAACACCATATATTTT. Translating it yields CASSEAMGAVSSGNTIYF. This chain joins TRBV6-1 and TRBJ1-3; a weak D match, TRBD1 (6 bases). This CDR3 is built from 18 residues. Trimming cost V 0 bases and J 0 bases, with 15 bases left between them. From germline, CDR1 is MNHNS and CDR2 SASEGT.